What follows are 10 T cell receptor beta chains derived from one specimen sequenced in a study of blood T cell repertoires in COVID-19. Profiling relied on immunoSEQ multiplex PCR, and the TCRdb table lists in-frame clones only, not all of them. The profile covers around 120,000 clones, with around 89% appearing a single time and 3.8% taken by the ten largest. Sample: peripheral blood. These receptors were obtained from a woman aged 55-75 years with COVID-19, enrolled during active disease.

CDR3 sequence reads: CASSPRFQGYYEKLFF. CDR3 nucleotide sequence: TGTGCCAGCAGCCCGAGGTTCCAGGGCTACTATGAAAAACTGTTTTTT. This rearrangement joins TRBV11-3 to TRBJ1-4; possible D gene TRBD1, 5 bases. Germline-derived CDR1 and CDR2 are SGHNT and YENEEA. The germline V and J ends were trimmed by 5 bases and 6 bases, with 19 bases remaining between them. The CDR3 covers 16 residues. Based on the CDR3 plus reference TRBV11-3 and TRBJ1-4, the full variable domain is EAGVVQSPRYKIIEKKQPVAFWCNPISGHNTLYWYLQNLGQGPELLIRYENEEAVDDSQLPKDRFSAERLKGVDSTLKIQPAELGDSAVYLCASSPRFQGYYEKLFFGSGTQLSVL.

This clone was seen only a few times. V and J are TRBV5-4 and TRBJ1-6; D is perhaps TRBD1 (5 bases). The CDR3 sequence is 14 residues long. CDR1 is SGHNT and CDR2 is YYREEE in the germline V gene (reference sequence). V was cut by 5 bases and J by 5 bases, with 11 bases left in between. The CDR3 bases are TGTGCCAGCAGGGCCCCAGGGAATAATTCACCCCTCCACTTT. Protein sequence: CASRAPGNNSPLHF.

This chain links TRBV5-1 with TRBJ2-2; TRBD2 aligns across 9 bases. The germline V gene encodes CDR1 SGHRS and CDR2 YFSETQ. CDR3 length: 19 amino acids. V lost 3 bases and J lost 4; bases outside the gene matches: 16. CDR3 in DNA: TGCGCCAGCAGCTCACTTGGGCTAGCGGGGATGCGAGGCACCGGGGAGCTGTTTTTT. This translates into CASSSLGLAGMRGTGELFF.

V usage is TRBV9 and J usage is TRBJ1-1, with 10 bases lining up with TRBD1. V lost 3 bases to trimming and J lost 10 bases; unmatched junction nucleotides: 12. Germline V gives CDR1 SGDLS, CDR2 YYNGEE. This CDR3 has 15 residues. The CDR3 region is CASSARDRGRMVAFF. In DNA, the CDR3 is TGTGCCAGCAGCGCCCGTGACAGGGGGCGGATGGTAGCTTTCTTT.

The rearrangement joins TRBV29-1 to TRBJ1-1, with 12 bases fitting TRBD1. CDR1 and CDR2 from the germline V gene are SQVTM and ANQGSEA. After removal of 5 bases from V and 5 bases from J, the junction contained 6 bases not matched to a gene. The CDR3 is 14 residues long. The CDR3 protein is CSVQGQGARTEAFF. In DNA, the CDR3 is TGCAGCGTTCAGGGACAGGGGGCTAGGACTGAAGCTTTCTTT.

The chain joins TRBV3-1 (or the pseudogene TRBV3-2) to TRBJ1-2; weak D call: TRBD1 (6 bases). The CDR3 loop spans 14 amino acids. Germline values: CDR1 LGHDT, CDR2 YNNKEL (reference sequence). Trimming took 4 bases from V and 8 from J, leaving 17 bases between them. Here the CDR3 reads CASSPSGGASGYTF. The DNA of the CDR3 is TGTGCCAGCAGCCCATCTGGGGGGGCGAGCGGCTACACCTTC.

This chain joins TRBV7-2 and TRBJ2-7; 8 positions match TRBD2. From germline, CDR1 is SGHTA and CDR2 FQGNSA. The CDR3 runs to 15 residues. The ends lost 1 base at V and 6 bases at J; junction bases unmatched: 8. CDR3 in amino acids: CASSLEAGGLGEQYF. The DNA of the CDR3 is TGTGCCAGCAGCTTAGAGGCGGGGGGACTTGGCGAGCAGTACTTC.

The chain uses TRBV12-3 or TRBV12-4 and TRBJ1-1; maybe TRBD1 (6 bases). The V end lost 8 bases, the J end lost 3 bases, and 13 bases lay between the germline ends. CDR3 length: 13 amino acids. CDR3 protein: CASYEGGYTEAFF. The CDR3 bases are TGTGCCAGCTATGAAGGGGGTTACACTGAAGCTTTCTTT.

The rearrangement links TRBV4-2 to TRBJ2-1; D perhaps matches TRBD2 (6 bases). This CDR3 spans 12 amino acids. V dropped 0 bases and J dropped 12 bases, with 9 bases sitting between them. Germline loops: CDR1 LGHNA, CDR2 YNFKEQ. The CDR3, as DNA: TGTGCCAGCAGCCAAGAGTGGGGAGGGCAGTTCTTC. It is translated as CASSQEWGGQFF.

Comment on this clone: Within the sample, other DNA sequences also encode this same CDR3. V is TRBV18 and J is TRBJ1-2; 8 bases agree with TRBD1. The CDR3 runs to 14 residues. With V trimmed by 2 bases and J by 4 bases, 3 bases remained unmatched. In germline, CDR1 is KGHSH, CDR2 LQKENI. The chain's CDR3 is CASSPGQGSYGYTF. CDR3 nucleotides: TGTGCCAGCTCACCAGGACAGGGAAGCTATGGCTACACCTTC.